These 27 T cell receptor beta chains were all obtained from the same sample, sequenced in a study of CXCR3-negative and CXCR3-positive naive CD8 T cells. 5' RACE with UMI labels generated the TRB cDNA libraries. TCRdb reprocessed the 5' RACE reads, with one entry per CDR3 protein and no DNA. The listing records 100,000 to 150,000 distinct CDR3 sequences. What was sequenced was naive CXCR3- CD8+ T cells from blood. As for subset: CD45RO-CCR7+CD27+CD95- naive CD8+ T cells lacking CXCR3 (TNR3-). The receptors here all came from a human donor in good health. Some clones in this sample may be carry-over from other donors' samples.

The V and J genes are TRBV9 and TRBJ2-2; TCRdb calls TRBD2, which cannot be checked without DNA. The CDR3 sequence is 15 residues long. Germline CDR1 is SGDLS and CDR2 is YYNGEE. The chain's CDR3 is CASSVISGHTGELFF. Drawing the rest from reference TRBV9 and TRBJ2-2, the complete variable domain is DSGVTQTPKHLITATGQRVTLRCSPRSGDLSVYWYQQSLDQGLQFLIQYYNGEERAKGNILERFSAQQFPDLHSELNLSSLELGDSALYFCASSVISGHTGELFFGEGSRLTVL.

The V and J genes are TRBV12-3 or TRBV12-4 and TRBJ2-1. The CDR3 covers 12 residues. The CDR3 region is CASSLGSNEQFF.

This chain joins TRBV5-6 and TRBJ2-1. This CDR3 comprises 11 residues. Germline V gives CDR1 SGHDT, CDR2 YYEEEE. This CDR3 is CASSLLSEQFF. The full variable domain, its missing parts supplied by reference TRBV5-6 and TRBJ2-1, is DAGVTQSPTHLIKTRGQQVTLRCSPKSGHDTVSWYQQALGQGPQFIFQYYEEEERQRGNFPDRFSGHQFPNYSSELNVNALLLGDSALYLCASSLLSEQFFGPGTRLTVL.

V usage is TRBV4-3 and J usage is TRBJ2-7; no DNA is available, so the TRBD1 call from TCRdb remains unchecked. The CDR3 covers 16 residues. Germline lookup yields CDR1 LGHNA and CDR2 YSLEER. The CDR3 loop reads CASSQDLGQGTYEQYF.

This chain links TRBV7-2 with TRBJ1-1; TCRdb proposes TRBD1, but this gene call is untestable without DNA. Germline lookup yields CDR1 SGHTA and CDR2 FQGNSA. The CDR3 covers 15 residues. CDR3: CASSFRTGGASEAFF.

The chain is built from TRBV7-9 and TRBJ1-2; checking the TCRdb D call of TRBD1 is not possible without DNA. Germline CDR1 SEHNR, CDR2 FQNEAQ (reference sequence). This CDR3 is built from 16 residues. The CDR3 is CASSRPPRQDSYGYTF.

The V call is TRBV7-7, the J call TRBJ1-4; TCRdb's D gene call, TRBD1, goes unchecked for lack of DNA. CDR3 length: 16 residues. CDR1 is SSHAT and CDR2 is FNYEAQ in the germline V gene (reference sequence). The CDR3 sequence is CASTFVRQGSNEKLFF.

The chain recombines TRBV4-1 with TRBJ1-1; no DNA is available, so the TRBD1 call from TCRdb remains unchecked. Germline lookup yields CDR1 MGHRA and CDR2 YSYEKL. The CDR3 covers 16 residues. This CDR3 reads CASSQAAGAMNTEAFF.

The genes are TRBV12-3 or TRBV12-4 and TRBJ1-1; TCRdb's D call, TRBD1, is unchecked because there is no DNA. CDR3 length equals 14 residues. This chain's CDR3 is CASSFGGMNTEAFF.

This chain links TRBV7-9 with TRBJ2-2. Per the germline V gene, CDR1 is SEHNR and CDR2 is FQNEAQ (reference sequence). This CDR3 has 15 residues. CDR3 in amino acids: CASSSWSDPTGELFF.

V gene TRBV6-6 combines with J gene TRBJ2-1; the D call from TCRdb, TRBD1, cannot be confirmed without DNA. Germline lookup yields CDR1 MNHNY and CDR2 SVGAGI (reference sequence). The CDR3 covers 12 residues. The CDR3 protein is CASSSGGGGQFF.

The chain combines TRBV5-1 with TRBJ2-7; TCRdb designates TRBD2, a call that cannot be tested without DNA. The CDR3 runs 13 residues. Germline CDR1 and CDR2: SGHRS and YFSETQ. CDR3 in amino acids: CASGLAGRYEQYF.

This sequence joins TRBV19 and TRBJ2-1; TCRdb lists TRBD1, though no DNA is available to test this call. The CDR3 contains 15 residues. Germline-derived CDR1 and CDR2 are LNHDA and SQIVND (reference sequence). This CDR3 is CASSIYRGANNEQFF.

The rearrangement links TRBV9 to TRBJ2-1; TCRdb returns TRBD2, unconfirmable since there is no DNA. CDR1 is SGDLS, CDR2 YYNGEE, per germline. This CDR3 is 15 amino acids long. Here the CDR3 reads CASSAGLATYNERFF. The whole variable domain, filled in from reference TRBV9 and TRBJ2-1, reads DSGVTQTPKHLITATGQRVTLRCSPRSGDLSVYWYQQSLDQGLQFLIQYYNGEERAKGNILERFSAQQFPDLHSELNLSSLELGDSALYFCASSAGLATYNERFFGPGTRLTVL.

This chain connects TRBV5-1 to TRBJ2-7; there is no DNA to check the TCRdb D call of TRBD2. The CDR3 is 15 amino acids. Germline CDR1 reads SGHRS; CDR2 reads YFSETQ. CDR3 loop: CASSLPGLWWDEQYF.

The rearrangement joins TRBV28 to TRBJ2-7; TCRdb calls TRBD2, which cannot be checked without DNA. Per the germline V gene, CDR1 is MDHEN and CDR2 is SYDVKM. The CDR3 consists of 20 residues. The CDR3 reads CASSSHAGLAGGRPSLEQYF.

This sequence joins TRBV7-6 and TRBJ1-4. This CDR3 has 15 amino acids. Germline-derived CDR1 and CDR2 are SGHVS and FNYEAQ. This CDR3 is CASSLGGIHNEKLFF.

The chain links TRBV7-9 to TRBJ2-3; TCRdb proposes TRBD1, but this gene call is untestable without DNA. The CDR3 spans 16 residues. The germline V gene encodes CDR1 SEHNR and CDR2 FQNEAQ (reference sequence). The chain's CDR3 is CASSPTGRVPTDTQYF.

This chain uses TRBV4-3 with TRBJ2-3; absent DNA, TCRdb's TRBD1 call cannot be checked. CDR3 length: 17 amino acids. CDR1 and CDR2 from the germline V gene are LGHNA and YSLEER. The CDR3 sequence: CASSLLVKTESSDTQYF.

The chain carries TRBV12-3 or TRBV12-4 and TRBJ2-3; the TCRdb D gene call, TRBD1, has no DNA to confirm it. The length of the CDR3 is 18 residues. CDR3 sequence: CASSEFLQGTKTTDTQYF.

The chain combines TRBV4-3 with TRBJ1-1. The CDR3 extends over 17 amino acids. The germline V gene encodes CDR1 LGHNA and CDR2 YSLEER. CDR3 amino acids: CASSQDSRGSWNTEAFF.

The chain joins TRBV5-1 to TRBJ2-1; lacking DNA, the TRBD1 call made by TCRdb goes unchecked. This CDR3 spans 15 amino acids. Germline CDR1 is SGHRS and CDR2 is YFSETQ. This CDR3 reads CASSLTGGRGNEQFF.

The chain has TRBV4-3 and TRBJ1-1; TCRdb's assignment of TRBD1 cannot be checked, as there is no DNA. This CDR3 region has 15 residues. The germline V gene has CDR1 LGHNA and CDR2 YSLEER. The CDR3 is CASSQERGARTEAFF.

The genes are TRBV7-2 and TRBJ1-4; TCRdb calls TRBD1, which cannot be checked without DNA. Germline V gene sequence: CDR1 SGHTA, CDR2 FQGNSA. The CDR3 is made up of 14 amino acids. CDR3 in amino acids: CASSAWTGDEKLFF.

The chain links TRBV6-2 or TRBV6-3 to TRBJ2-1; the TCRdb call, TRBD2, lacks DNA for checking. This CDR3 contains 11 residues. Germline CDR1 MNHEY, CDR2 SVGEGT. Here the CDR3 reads CATAVAGNPFF.

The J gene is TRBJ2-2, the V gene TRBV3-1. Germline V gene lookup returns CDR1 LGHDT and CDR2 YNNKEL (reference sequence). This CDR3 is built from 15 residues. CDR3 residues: CASSQVEHNTGELFF.

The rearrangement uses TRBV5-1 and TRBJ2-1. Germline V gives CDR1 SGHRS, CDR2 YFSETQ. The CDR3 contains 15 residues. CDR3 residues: CASSLVGGSYNEQFF.